Shown below are 24 T cell receptor beta chains from a single sample sequenced in a study of spatial heterogeneity in lung cancer. TCRdb processed the 5' RACE reads anew with MiXCR; each CDR3 protein has one entry. The sample holds fewer than 15,000 distinct CDR3 sequences, around 4% seen once. Time point described: sample taken at primary tumor resection. Specimen: PBMCs, collected at surgery. These receptors were collected from a male donor with early-stage non-small cell lung cancer.

This clonotype was observed many times. J is TRBJ2-7 and V is TRBV5-1, with D possibly matching TRBD1 (6 bases). Germline loops: CDR1 SGHRS, CDR2 YFSETQ. CDR3 length: 15 amino acids. V gave up 5 bases and J gave up 6 bases, with 21 bases separating them. CDR3 DNA: TGCGCCAGCAGTGCTCAGGGACACGGGGATGCCGAGCAGTACTTC. Its protein product is CASSAQGHGDAEQYF.

Ten or more counts support this clonotype. The chain couples TRBV9 to TRBJ2-5, with 8 nucleotides matching TRBD1. V lost 4 bases and J lost 0; bases outside the gene matches: 5. Germline values: CDR1 SGDLS, CDR2 YYNGEE. There are 15 residues in the CDR3. In DNA, the CDR3 is TGTGCCAGCAGCTCTGCAGGGGGCTACCAAGAGACCCAGTACTTC. This encodes CASSSAGGYQETQYF.

The sample holds many counts of this clonotype. The chain uses TRBV29-1 and TRBJ2-7; D possibly matches TRBD1 or TRBD2 (7 bases each). The germline V gene has CDR1 SQVTM and CDR2 ANQGSEA. Trimming left V 5 bases short and J 7 bases short, with 21 bases between. The CDR3 has 14 amino acids. The CDR3 coding sequence is TGCAGCGTTACCCCCTGGGAGGGGGCGCGGGAGCAGTACTTC. Its protein product is CSVTPWEGAREQYF.

This clonotype was observed a few times. The gene calls are TRBV5-1 and TRBJ2-1, with TRBD1 matching 8 bases. Trimming cost V 4 bases and J 7 bases; bases outside gene matches: 10. This CDR3 contains 15 residues. Germline V gene data show CDR1 as SGHRS and CDR2 as YFSETQ. The CDR3 DNA reads TGCGCCAGCAGCCCACAGGGGGGAGGCTGGAATGAGCAGTTCTTC. Translating gives CASSPQGGGWNEQFF.

This clonotype showed up many times. V is TRBV6-2 or TRBV6-3 and J is TRBJ2-6; D not certain. The CDR3 contains 17 residues. With 6 bases removed from V and 0 bases from J, the gap between germline ends came to 15 bases. Looked up from germline, CDR1 is MNHEY and CDR2 is SVGEGT. CDR3 sequence: CASSRWAPNSGANVLTF. CDR3 bases: TGTGCCAGCAGCCGGTGGGCCCCTAACTCTGGGGCCAACGTCCTGACTTTC.

This clonotype has at least ten counts. The V and J genes are TRBV6-2 or TRBV6-3 and TRBJ2-7, with D perhaps matching TRBD1 (6 bases). V lost 6 bases and J lost 2, with 11 bases in between. Germline V gives CDR1 MNHEY, CDR2 SVGEGT. The CDR3 totals 13 residues. The DNA of the CDR3 is TGTGCCAGCAGCCTACAGGGCGCCTACGAGCAGTACTTC. Protein sequence: CASSLQGAYEQYF.

This clonotype has ten or more counts. The chain carries TRBV12-3 or TRBV12-4 and TRBJ2-7; 8 bases match TRBD1. The length of the CDR3 is 14 residues. The J segment lost 7 bases and the V segment lost 6 bases, leaving 11 bases of the junction unmatched. The CDR3 DNA follows: TGTGCCAGCAGAAAGACAGGGGTTGAGGGGGAGCAGTACTTC. Protein: CASRKTGVEGEQYF.

The sample holds many counts of this clonotype. The CDR3 here is CASSVGWTSYNEQFF. CDR3 nucleotides: TGTGCCAGCAGCGTAGGATGGACCTCCTACAATGAGCAGTTCTTC. This chain joins TRBV9 and TRBJ2-1; D gene uncertain. Trimming shortened V by 0 bases and J by 0 bases, and 7 bases separated the two germline ends. Germline values: CDR1 SGDLS, CDR2 YYNGEE. The CDR3 runs 15 residues.

The rearrangement joins TRBV19 to TRBJ2-1; 12 nucleotides line up with TRBD1. CDR1 and CDR2 (germline): LNHDA, SQIVND (reference sequence). The CDR3 is 14 amino acids. The J segment lost 10 bases and the V segment lost 6 bases, leaving 7 bases of the junction unmatched. CDR3 loop: CASRGDRGRREQFF. DNA of the CDR3: TGTGCCAGTAGGGGGGACAGGGGGCGCAGGGAGCAGTTCTTC.

In its sample, this clonotype was seen many times. The J gene is TRBJ2-1, the V gene TRBV28, with a weak D call TRBD2 (6 bases). The germline gives CDR1 MDHEN, CDR2 SYDVKM. V was clipped by 2 bases and J by 9 bases, with 17 bases between them. This CDR3 region has 15 residues. CDR3 sequence reads: CASSLRGLTKAEQFF. The CDR3 bases are TGTGCCAGCAGTTTAAGGGGACTGACCAAGGCTGAGCAGTTCTTC.

This clonotype was counted ten times or more. The chain carries TRBV3-1 and TRBJ2-7, with TRBD2 identical over 10 bases. The CDR3 totals 15 residues. Losses at the gene ends were 4 bases for V and 4 bases for J; bases not matched to a gene: 7. Germline CDR1 reads LGHDT; CDR2 reads YNNKEL (reference sequence). The CDR3 reads CASSLKAGGGYEQYF. CDR3 nucleotides: TGTGCCAGCAGCCTAAAAGCGGGAGGGGGGTACGAGCAGTACTTC.

This clonotype was counted at least ten times. The chain combines TRBV20-1 with TRBJ2-7; TRBD1 is a possible D gene (5 bases). The CDR3 runs to 16 residues. Germline V CDR1 and CDR2: DFQATT, SNEGSKA (reference sequence). V lost 5 bases and J 4 bases, leaving 24 bases between the germline ends. The CDR3 sequence: CSAAAIGSTGAYEQYF. For the CDR3, the DNA is TGCAGTGCTGCCGCTATTGGGTCCACAGGAGCATACGAGCAGTACTTC.

Ten or more counts support this clonotype. CDR3 nucleotide sequence: TGTGCCAGCAGACGGACTAGCGGGATTTACAATGAGCAGTTCTTC. Translating it yields CASRRTSGIYNEQFF. The chain has TRBV28 and TRBJ2-1; TRBD2 matches 12 bases. In germline, CDR1 is MDHEN, CDR2 SYDVKM. V lost 6 bases to trimming and J lost 4 bases; unmatched junction nucleotides: 4. The CDR3 loop spans 15 amino acids.

This clonotype was observed at least ten times. The chain joins TRBV5-1 to TRBJ2-1; 7 bases are shared with TRBD1. Trimming took 4 bases from V and 7 from J; bases not matched to a gene: 11. The CDR3 totals 15 residues. Per the germline V gene, CDR1 is SGHRS and CDR2 is YFSETQ. The CDR3 is CASSKDRVTLNEQFF. In DNA form, the CDR3 reads TGCGCCAGCAGCAAAGACAGGGTCACCTTAAATGAGCAGTTCTTC.

This clonotype was detected many times. The chain combines TRBV20-1 with TRBJ2-3, with 7 bases that match TRBD1. The CDR3 extends over 14 amino acids. Germline CDR1 reads DFQATT; CDR2 reads SNEGSKA (reference sequence). V dropped 3 bases and J dropped 5; count of bases not matched to a gene: 8. DNA of the CDR3: TGCAGTGCTAGGGAGACAGGGCATAAAGATACGCAGTATTTT. This gives the protein CSARETGHKDTQYF.

This clonotype was counted ten times or more. This chain uses TRBV7-3 with TRBJ1-1; no clear D gene. The germline V gene encodes CDR1 SGHTA and CDR2 FQGTGA. The CDR3 is 14 residues long. Between the trimmed V and J ends, which lost 5 bases and 0 bases, there was a span of 10 bases. CDR3 protein: CASSPGLLNTEAFF. The CDR3 DNA reads as TGTGCCAGCAGCCCTGGACTGCTGAACACTGAAGCTTTCTTT.

This clonotype was seen repeatedly, ten times or more. The chain combines TRBV7-4 with TRBJ2-1; 10 bases are a match to TRBD2. The germline V gene encodes CDR1 SGHVT and CDR2 SQSDAQ. This CDR3 is 15 amino acids long. V lost 0 bases to trimming and J lost 5 bases; unmatched junction nucleotides: 1. The CDR3 nucleotides are TGTGCCAGCAGCTTAGCAGGGACTAGCGACAATGAGCAGTTCTTC. It yields the protein CASSLAGTSDNEQFF.

This clonotype was seen ten or more times. The chain has TRBV4-1 and TRBJ1-6; 9 positions match TRBD1. The CDR3 has 15 amino acids. CDR1 is MGHRA, CDR2 YSYEKL, per germline. The V gene end was trimmed by 4 bases and the J gene end by 8 bases; junction bases not matched to a gene: 6. The CDR3 here is CASSRRQGVDSPLHF. CDR3 in DNA: TGCGCCAGCAGCCGACGACAGGGGGTGGATTCACCCCTCCACTTT.

The CDR3: CSARDRISYGYTF. In DNA, the CDR3 is TGCAGTGCTAGGGACAGGATCTCCTATGGCTACACCTTC. The chain joins TRBV20-1 to TRBJ1-2, with 7 bases that match TRBD1. This CDR3 contains 13 residues. CDR1 is DFQATT, CDR2 SNEGSKA, per germline (reference sequence). Losses at the gene ends were 3 bases for V and 4 bases for J; bases not matched to a gene: 5.

This clonotype was seen ten or more times. This sequence joins TRBV20-1 and TRBJ1-2; 7 bases are a match to TRBD1. Trimming cost V 0 bases and J 0 bases; bases outside gene matches: 1. The germline gives CDR1 DFQATT, CDR2 SNEGSKA (reference sequence). The CDR3 totals 14 residues. CDR3 loop: CSARDQGANYGYTF. The CDR3 nucleotides read TGCAGTGCTAGAGATCAGGGGGCTAACTATGGCTACACCTTC.

This clonotype was counted at least ten times. V usage is TRBV12-3 or TRBV12-4 and J usage is TRBJ2-2; TRBD2 matches at 11 bases. This CDR3 contains 16 residues. V lost 5 bases and J lost 8; bases outside the gene matches: 10. CDR3 sequence reads: CASSPRTSGWTGELFF. Written as DNA, the CDR3 is TGTGCCAGCAGTCCCCGGACTAGCGGGTGGACGGGGGAGCTGTTTTTT.

This clonotype was counted only a few times. V usage is TRBV27 and J usage is TRBJ2-5, with 8 bases lining up with TRBD1. Trimming cost V 6 bases and J 2 bases; bases outside gene matches: 5. This CDR3 region has 14 residues. Per the germline V gene, CDR1 is MNHEY and CDR2 is SMNVEV (reference sequence). The CDR3 region is CASSRTGWQETQYF. In DNA form, the CDR3 reads TGTGCCAGCAGCCGGACAGGGTGGCAAGAGACCCAGTACTTC.

This clonotype was observed many times. The CDR3 DNA is TGCGCCAGCAGCCGAACGGGACAGGGGGATTCCGAGCAGTACTTC. Translation gives CASSRTGQGDSEQYF. The chain links TRBV5-1 to TRBJ2-7; 11 bases fit TRBD1. There are 15 residues in the CDR3. Germline CDR1 reads SGHRS; CDR2 reads YFSETQ. V shed 4 bases, J shed 6 bases, and the junction held 9 bases outside the gene matches. The full variable domain, rest sourced from reference TRBV5-1 and TRBJ2-7, is KAGVTQTPRYLIKTRGQQVTLSCSPISGHRSVSWYQQTPGQGLQFLFEYFSETQRNKGNFPGRFSGRQFSNSRSEMNVSTLELGDSALYLCASSRTGQGDSEQYFGPGTRLTVT.

This clonotype was detected ten times or more. CDR3 region: CASSQGQSIRSPLHF. The CDR3 region has the DNA TGTGCCAGCAGCCAAGGACAGAGTATACGGTCACCCCTCCACTTT. The chain carries TRBV3-1 and TRBJ1-6; D is possibly TRBD1 (5 bases). V dropped 1 base and J dropped 10 bases, with 14 bases sitting between them. Per the germline V gene, CDR1 is LGHDT and CDR2 is YNNKEL (reference sequence). The CDR3 covers 15 residues.